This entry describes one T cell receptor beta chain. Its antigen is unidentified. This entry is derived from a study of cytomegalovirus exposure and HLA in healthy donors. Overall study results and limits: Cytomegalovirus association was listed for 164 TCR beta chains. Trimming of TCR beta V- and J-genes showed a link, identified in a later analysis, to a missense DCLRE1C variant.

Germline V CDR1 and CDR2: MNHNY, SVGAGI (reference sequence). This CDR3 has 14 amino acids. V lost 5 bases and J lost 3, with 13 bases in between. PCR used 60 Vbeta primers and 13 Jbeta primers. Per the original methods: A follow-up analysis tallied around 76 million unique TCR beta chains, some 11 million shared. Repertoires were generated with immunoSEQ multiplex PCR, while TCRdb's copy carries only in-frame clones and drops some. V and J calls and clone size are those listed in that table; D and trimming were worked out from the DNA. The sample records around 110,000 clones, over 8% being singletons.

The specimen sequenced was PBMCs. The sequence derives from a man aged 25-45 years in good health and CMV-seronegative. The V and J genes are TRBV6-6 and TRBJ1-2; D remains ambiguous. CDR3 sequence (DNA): TGTGCCAGCAGTCAACCCTTATCAGACTATGGCTACACCTTC. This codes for CASSQPLSDYGYTF.